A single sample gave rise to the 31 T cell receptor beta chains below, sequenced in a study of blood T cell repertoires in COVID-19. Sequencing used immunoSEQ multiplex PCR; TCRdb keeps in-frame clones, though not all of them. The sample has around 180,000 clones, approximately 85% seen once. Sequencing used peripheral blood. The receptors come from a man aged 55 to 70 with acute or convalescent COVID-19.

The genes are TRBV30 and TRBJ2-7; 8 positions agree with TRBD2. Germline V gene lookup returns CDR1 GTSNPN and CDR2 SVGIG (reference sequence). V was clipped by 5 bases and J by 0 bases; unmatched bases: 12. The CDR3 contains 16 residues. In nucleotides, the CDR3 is TGTGCCTGGGGGACCAAACTAGCGGAGGTCTCCTACGAGCAGTACTTC. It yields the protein CAWGTKLAEVSYEQYF.

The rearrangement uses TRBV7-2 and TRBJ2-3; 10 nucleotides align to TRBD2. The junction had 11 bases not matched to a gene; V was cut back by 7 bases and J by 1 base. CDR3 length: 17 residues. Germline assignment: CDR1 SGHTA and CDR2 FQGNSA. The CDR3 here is CASTRIAGGIGTDTQYF. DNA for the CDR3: TGTGCCAGCACCCGAATAGCGGGAGGTATAGGCACAGATACGCAGTATTTT. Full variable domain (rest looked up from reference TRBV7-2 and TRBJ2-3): GAGVSQSPSNKVTEKGKDVELRCDPISGHTALYWYRQSLGQGLEFLIYFQGNSAPDKSGLPSDRFSAERTGGSVSTLTIQRTQQEDSAVYLCASTRIAGGIGTDTQYFGPGTRLTVL.

The CDR3 here is CASGHTGTSGYKGETQYF. In nucleotides, the CDR3 is TGTGCTAGTGGTCACACCGGGACTAGCGGGTACAAGGGAGAGACCCAGTACTTC. The V call is TRBV12-5, the J call TRBJ2-5; 12 bases are a match to TRBD2. The CDR3 contains 18 residues. Trimming took 5 bases from V and 4 from J; bases not matched to a gene: 14. Germline values: CDR1 LGHNT, CDR2 FRNRAP.

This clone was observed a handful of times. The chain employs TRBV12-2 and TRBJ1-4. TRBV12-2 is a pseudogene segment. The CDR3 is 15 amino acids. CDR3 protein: CARGKRTSGVEKLFF. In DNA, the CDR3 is TGTGCAAGGGGGAAGAGAACCAGCGGGGTTGAAAAACTGTTTTTT.

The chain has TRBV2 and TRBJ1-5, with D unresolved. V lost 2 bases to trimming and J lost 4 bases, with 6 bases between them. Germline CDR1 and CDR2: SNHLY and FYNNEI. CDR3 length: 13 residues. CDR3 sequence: CASSEWENQPQHF. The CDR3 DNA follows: TGTGCCAGCAGTGAATGGGAGAATCAGCCCCAGCATTTT.

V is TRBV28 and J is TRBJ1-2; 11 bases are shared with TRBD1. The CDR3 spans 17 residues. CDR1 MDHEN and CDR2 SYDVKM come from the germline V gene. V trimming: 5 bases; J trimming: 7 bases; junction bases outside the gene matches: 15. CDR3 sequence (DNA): TGTGCCAGCAGTCGACTCGGACAGGGGGCGCGCAGAGGTGGCTACACCTTC. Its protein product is CASSRLGQGARRGGYTF.

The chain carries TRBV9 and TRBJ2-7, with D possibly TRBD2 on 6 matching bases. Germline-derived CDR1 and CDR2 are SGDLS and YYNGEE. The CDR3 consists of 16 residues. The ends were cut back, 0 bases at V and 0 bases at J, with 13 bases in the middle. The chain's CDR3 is CASSVAAGSISYEQYF. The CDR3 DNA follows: TGTGCCAGCAGCGTAGCCGCCGGGAGTATCTCCTACGAGCAGTACTTC.

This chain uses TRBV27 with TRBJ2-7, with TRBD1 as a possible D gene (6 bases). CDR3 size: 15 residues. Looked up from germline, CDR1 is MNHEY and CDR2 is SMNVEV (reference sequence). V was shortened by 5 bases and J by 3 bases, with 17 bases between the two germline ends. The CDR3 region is CASSPPDRLLYEQYF. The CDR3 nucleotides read TGTGCCAGCAGTCCACCCGACAGGCTTCTCTACGAGCAGTACTTC.

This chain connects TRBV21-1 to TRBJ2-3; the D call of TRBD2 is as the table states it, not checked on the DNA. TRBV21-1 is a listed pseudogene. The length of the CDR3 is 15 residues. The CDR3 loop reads CASSDSGRRTDTQYF. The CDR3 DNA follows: TGTGCCAGCAGCGATAGCGGGAGAAGGACCGATACGCAGTATTTT.

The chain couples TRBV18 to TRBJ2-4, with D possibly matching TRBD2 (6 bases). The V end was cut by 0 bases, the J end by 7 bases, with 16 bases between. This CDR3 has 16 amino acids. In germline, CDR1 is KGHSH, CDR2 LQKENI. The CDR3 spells CASSPPGGTASNIQYF. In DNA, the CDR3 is TGTGCCAGCTCACCACCGGGGGGAACGGCTTCTAACATTCAGTACTTC.

The CDR3 DNA follows: TGCGCCAGCCATCGGACAGGGGAGACCGGGGAGCTGTTTTTT. Encoded protein: CASHRTGETGELFF. The chain combines TRBV5-1 with TRBJ2-2; 9 bases line up with TRBD1. Germline CDR1 and CDR2: SGHRS and YFSETQ. This CDR3 comprises 14 residues. Germline trimming cut 7 bases from V and 5 bases from J; bases unmatched to any gene: 6.

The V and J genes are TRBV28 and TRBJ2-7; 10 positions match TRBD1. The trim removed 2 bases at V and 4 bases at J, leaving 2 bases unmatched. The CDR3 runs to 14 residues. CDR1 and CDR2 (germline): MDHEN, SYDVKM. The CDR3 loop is CASSLGGQGYEQYF. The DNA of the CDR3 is TGTGCCAGCAGTTTAGGGGGACAGGGGTACGAGCAGTACTTC. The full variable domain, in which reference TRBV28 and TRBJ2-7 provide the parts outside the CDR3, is DVKVTQSSRYLVKRTGEKVFLECVQDMDHENMFWYRQDPGLGLRLIYFSYDVKMKEKGDIPEGYSVSREKKERFSLILESASTNQTSMYLCASSLGGQGYEQYFGPGTRLTVT.

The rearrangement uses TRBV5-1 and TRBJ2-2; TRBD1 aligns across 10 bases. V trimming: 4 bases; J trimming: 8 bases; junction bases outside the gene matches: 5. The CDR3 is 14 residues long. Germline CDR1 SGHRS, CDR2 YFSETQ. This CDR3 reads CASSPGTGVGELFF. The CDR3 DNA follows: TGCGCCAGCAGCCCCGGGACAGGGGTGGGGGAGCTGTTTTTT. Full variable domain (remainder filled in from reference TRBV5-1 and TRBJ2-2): KAGVTQTPRYLIKTRGQQVTLSCSPISGHRSVSWYQQTPGQGLQFLFEYFSETQRNKGNFPGRFSGRQFSNSRSEMNVSTLELGDSALYLCASSPGTGVGELFFGEGSRLTVL.

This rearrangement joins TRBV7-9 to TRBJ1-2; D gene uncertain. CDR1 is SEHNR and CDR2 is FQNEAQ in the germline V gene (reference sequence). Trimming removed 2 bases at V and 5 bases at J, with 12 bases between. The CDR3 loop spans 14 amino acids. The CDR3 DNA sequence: TGTGCCAGCAGCTTAAACTCAGCCGGGTATGGCTACACCTTC. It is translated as CASSLNSAGYGYTF. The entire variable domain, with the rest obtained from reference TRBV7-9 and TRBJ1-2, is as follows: DTGVSQNPRHKITKRGQNVTFRCDPISEHNRLYWYRQTLGQGPEFLTYFQNEAQLEKSRLLSDRFSAERPKGSFSTLEIQRTEQGDSAMYLCASSLNSAGYGYTFGSGTRLTVV.

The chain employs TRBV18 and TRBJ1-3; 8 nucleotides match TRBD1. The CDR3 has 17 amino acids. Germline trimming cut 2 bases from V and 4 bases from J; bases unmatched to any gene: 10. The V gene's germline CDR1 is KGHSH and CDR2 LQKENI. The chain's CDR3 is CASSPWSQGASGNTIYF. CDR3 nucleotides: TGTGCCAGCTCACCATGGTCGCAGGGGGCCAGCGGAAACACCATATATTTT.

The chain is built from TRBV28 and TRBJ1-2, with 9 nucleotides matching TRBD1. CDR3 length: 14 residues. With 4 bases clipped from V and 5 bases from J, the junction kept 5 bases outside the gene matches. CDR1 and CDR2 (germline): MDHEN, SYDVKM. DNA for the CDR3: TGTGCCAGCAGTTCGACAGGGGGTGGGTATGGCTACACCTTC. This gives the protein CASSSTGGGYGYTF.

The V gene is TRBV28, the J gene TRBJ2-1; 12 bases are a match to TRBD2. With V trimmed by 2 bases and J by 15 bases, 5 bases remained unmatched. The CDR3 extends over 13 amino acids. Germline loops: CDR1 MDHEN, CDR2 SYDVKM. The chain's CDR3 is CASSLGLAGGPFF. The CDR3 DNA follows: TGTGCCAGCAGTTTAGGGCTAGCGGGAGGGCCGTTCTTC. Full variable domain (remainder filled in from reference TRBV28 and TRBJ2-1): DVKVTQSSRYLVKRTGEKVFLECVQDMDHENMFWYRQDPGLGLRLIYFSYDVKMKEKGDIPEGYSVSREKKERFSLILESASTNQTSMYLCASSLGLAGGPFFGPGTRLTVL.

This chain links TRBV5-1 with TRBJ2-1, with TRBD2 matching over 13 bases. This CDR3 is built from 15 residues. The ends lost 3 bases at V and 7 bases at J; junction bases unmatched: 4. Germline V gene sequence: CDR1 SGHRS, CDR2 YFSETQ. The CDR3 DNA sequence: TGCGCCAGCAGCTATGGACTAGCGGGAGCTAATGAGCAGTTCTTC. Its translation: CASSYGLAGANEQFF.

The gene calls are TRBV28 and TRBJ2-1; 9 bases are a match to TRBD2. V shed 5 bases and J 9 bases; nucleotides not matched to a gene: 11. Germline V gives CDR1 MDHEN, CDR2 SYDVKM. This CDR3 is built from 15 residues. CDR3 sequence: CASSRTSAPLGEQFF. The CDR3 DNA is TGTGCCAGCAGTCGGACTAGCGCGCCTTTAGGTGAGCAGTTCTTC.

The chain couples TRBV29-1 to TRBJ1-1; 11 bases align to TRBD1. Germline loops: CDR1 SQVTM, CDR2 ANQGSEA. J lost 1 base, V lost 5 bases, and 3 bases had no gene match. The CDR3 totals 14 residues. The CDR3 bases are TGCAGCGTTACCGGACAGGGGGCGAACACTGAAGCTTTCTTT. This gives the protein CSVTGQGANTEAFF. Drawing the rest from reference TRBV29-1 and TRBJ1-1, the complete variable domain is SAVISQKPSRDICQRGTSLTIQCQVDSQVTMMFWYRQQPGQSLTLIATANQGSEATYESGFVIDKFPISRPNLTFSTLTVSNMSPEDSSIYLCSVTGQGANTEAFFGQGTRLTVV.

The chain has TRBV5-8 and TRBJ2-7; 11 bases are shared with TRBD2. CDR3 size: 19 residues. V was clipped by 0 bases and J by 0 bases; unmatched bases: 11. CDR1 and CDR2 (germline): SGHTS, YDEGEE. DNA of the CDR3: TGTGCCAGCAGCTTGGCCAGGCTAGCGGGAGGACTAGGCTCCTACGAGCAGTACTTC. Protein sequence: CASSLARLAGGLGSYEQYF. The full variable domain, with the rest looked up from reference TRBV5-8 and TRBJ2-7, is EAGVTQSPTHLIKTRGQQATLRCSPISGHTSVYWYQQALGLGLQFLLWYDEGEERNRGNFPPRFSGRQFPNYSSELNVNALELEDSALYLCASSLARLAGGLGSYEQYFGPGTRLTVT.

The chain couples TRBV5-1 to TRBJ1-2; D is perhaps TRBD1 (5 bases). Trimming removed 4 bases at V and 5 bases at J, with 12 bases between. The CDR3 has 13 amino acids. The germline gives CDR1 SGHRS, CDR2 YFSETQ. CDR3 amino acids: CASSPGGEYGYTF. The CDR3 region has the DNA TGCGCCAGCAGCCCCGGGGGGGAATATGGCTACACCTTC.

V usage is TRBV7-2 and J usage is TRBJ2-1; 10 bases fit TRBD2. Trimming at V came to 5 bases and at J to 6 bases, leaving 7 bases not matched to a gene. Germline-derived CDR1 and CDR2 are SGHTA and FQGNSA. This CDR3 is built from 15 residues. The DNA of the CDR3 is TGTGCCAGCAGCCCGGGGGTAGCGGGAGGCAATGAGCAGTTCTTC. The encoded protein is CASSPGVAGGNEQFF.

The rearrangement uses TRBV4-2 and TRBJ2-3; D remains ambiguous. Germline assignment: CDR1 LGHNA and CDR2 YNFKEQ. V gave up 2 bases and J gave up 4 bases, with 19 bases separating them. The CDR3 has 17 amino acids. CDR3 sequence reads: CASSQSGSRNHADTQYF. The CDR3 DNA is TGTGCCAGCAGCCAATCCGGCTCCAGGAACCACGCAGATACGCAGTATTTT.

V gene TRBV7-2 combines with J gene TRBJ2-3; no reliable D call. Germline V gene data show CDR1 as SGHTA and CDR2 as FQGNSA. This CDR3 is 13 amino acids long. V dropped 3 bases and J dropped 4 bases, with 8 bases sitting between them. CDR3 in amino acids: CASSLASPDTQYF. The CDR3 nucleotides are TGTGCCAGCAGCTTGGCTAGTCCAGATACGCAGTATTTT.

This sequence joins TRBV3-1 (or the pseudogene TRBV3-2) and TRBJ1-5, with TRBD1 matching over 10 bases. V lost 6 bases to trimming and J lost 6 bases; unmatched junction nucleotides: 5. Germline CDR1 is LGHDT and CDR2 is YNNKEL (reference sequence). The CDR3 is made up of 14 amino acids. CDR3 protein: CASSRTGGFQPQHF. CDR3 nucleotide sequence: TGTGCCAGCAGTCGGACAGGGGGTTTTCAGCCCCAGCATTTT.

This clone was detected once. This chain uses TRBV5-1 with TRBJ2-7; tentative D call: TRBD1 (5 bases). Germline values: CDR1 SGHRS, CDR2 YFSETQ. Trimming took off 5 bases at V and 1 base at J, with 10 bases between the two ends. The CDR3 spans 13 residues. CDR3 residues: CASRAGNSYEQYF. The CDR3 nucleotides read TGCGCCAGCAGGGCAGGGAATTCCTACGAGCAGTACTTC.

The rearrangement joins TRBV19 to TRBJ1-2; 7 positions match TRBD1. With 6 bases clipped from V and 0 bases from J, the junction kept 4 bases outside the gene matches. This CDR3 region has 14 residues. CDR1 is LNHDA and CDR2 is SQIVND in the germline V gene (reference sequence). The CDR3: CASSRQGTNYGYTF. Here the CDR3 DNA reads TGTGCCAGTAGCCGACAGGGAACTAACTATGGCTACACCTTC.

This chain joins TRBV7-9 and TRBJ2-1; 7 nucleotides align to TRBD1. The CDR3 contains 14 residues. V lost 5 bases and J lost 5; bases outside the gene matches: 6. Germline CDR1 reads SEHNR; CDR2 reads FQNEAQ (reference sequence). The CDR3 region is CASSRDRVHNEQFF. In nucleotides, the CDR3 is TGTGCCAGCAGCCGAGACAGGGTTCACAATGAGCAGTTCTTC.

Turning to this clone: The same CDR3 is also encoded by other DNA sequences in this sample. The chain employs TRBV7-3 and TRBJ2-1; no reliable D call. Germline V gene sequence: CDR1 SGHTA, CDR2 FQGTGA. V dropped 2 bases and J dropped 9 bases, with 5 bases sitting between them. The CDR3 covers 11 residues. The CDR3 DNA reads TGTGCCAGCAGCTTATCGGGTGAGCAGTTCTTC. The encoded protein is CASSLSGEQFF.

The CDR3 sequence: CASSIMGLADYNEQFF. The CDR3, as DNA: TGTGCCAGCAGCATCATGGGCCTAGCGGACTACAATGAGCAGTTCTTC. V usage is TRBV9 and J usage is TRBJ2-1; 7 bases map to TRBD2. Germline CDR1 reads SGDLS; CDR2 reads YYNGEE. With V trimmed by 4 bases and J by 3 bases, 10 bases remained unmatched. This CDR3 is 16 amino acids long.